A single sample is the source of the 27 T cell receptor beta chains below, sequenced in a study of T-cell memory formation after mild COVID-19. TCRdb independently ran MiXCR on the 5' RACE reads; one entry per CDR3 protein. The sample records 470,000 or so distinct CDR3 sequences, 20% being singletons. Sequencing input: PBMCs or a T cell subset sorted from them (not recorded which). The receptor source for this set is an adult woman who had mild COVID-19 (a few samples of this study predate the infection). Cell type and time point are not known.

The chain uses TRBV13 and TRBJ2-5; D might be TRBD1 (6 bases). Germline values: CDR1 PRHDT, CDR2 FYEKMQ (reference sequence). The V gene lost 4 bases and the J gene lost 2 bases, with 17 bases spanning the gap. This CDR3 is 16 amino acids long. CDR3 sequence (DNA): TGTGCCAGCAGCTCCAGTGGGGTAAGGGGGCAAGAGACCCAGTACTTC. Encoded protein: CASSSSGVRGQETQYF.

In this sample, this clonotype turned up many times. V is TRBV20-1 and J is TRBJ2-2; the match to TRBD2 covers 10 bases. V lost 2 bases to trimming and J lost 6 bases; unmatched junction nucleotides: 12. Germline V CDR1 and CDR2: DFQATT, SNEGSKA (reference sequence). CDR3 length: 17 amino acids. The CDR3 region has the DNA TGCAGTGCTAGACGACTAGCGGGTAACTCCAAGCCCGGGGAGCTGTTTTTT. Translation gives CSARRLAGNSKPGELFF.

This chain links TRBV9 with TRBJ2-7; the D is unclear. The CDR3 is made up of 13 amino acids. Trimming removed 0 bases at V and 7 bases at J, with 11 bases between. Germline values: CDR1 SGDLS, CDR2 YYNGEE. CDR3 protein: CASSVVSGAEQYF. CDR3 coding DNA: TGTGCCAGCAGCGTAGTCTCGGGTGCTGAGCAGTACTTC. Using reference TRBV9 and TRBJ2-7 for the parts outside the CDR3, the full variable domain is DSGVTQTPKHLITATGQRVTLRCSPRSGDLSVYWYQQSLDQGLQFLIQYYNGEERAKGNILERFSAQQFPDLHSELNLSSLELGDSALYFCASSVVSGAEQYFGPGTRLTVT.

This sequence joins TRBV5-1 and TRBJ1-5; 11 bases line up with TRBD1. The trim removed 3 bases at V and 2 bases at J, leaving 1 base unmatched. The V gene's germline CDR1 is SGHRS and CDR2 YFSETQ. The CDR3 loop spans 15 amino acids. The CDR3 DNA reads TGCGCCAGCAGCTGGACAGGGGGCGGCAATCAGCCCCAGCATTTT. Translating gives CASSWTGGGNQPQHF.

The chain carries TRBV11-1 and TRBJ2-7, with 7 bases matching TRBD1. There are 15 residues in the CDR3. J gave up 3 bases and V 1 base, and 6 bases lay outside the gene matches. Germline CDR1 reads SGHAT; CDR2 reads FQDESV (reference sequence). CDR3 region: CASSLGTGRIYEQYF. DNA of the CDR3: TGTGCCAGCAGCTTAGGGACAGGCCGGATCTACGAGCAGTACTTC. The whole variable domain, remainder taken from reference TRBV11-1 and TRBJ2-7, is EAEVAQSPRYKITEKSQAVAFWCDPISGHATLYWYRQILGQGPELLVQFQDESVVDDSQLPKDRFSAERLKGVDSTLKIQPAELGDSAMYLCASSLGTGRIYEQYFGPGTRLTVT.

The CDR3: CASSVDSGSSYEQYF. DNA for the CDR3: TGTGCCAGCAGCGTAGACAGCGGGAGCTCCTACGAGCAGTACTTC. The V and J genes are TRBV9 and TRBJ2-7, with 8 bases matching TRBD2. The junction had 2 bases not matched to a gene; V was cut back by 0 bases and J by 0 bases. The CDR3 covers 15 residues. Germline V gene lookup returns CDR1 SGDLS and CDR2 YYNGEE.

The rearrangement uses TRBV15 and TRBJ1-2; TRBD1 matches at 7 bases. V was pared by 4 bases and J by 6 bases, with 14 bases of the junction left unmatched. The CDR3 has 16 amino acids. Per germline, CDR1 LNHNV and CDR2 YYDKDF (reference sequence). The CDR3 loop is CATSTRGTEGVNGYTF. Here the CDR3 DNA reads TGTGCCACCAGCACTAGGGGGACAGAAGGGGTTAATGGCTACACCTTC.

The gene calls are TRBV3-1 and TRBJ1-2; D is undetermined. This CDR3 is built from 14 residues. Germline CDR1 reads LGHDT; CDR2 reads YNNKEL (reference sequence). V dropped 0 bases and J dropped 4 bases, with 9 bases sitting between them. CDR3 sequence (DNA): TGTGCCAGCAGCCAAGATTTCACGACCTATGGCTACACCTTC. Its protein is CASSQDFTTYGYTF.

This clonotype was observed a few times. V and J are TRBV12-3 or TRBV12-4 and TRBJ1-2; D possibly corresponds to TRBD1 (6 bases). This CDR3 region has 15 residues. Trimming took 7 bases from V and 3 from J, leaving 18 bases between them. CDR3 amino acids: CASTPPPGQYYGYTF. CDR3 coding DNA: TGTGCCAGCACCCCACCGCCAGGACAGTACTATGGCTACACCTTC.

This clonotype was seen a handful of times. The J gene is TRBJ1-4, the V gene TRBV21-1. TRBV21-1 is annotated as a pseudogene. This CDR3 contains 12 residues. For the CDR3, the DNA is TGTGCCAGCAGCAAATTTATTGAAAAACTGTTTTTT. Translated: CASSKFIEKLFF.

The chain employs TRBV12-3 or TRBV12-4 and TRBJ1-2; a weak D match, TRBD1 (6 bases). There are 14 residues in the CDR3. V lost 7 bases and J lost 2, with 14 bases in between. The CDR3 bases are TGTGCCAGCAAAAGATCTACAGGGAACTATGGCTACACCTTC. It specifies CASKRSTGNYGYTF.

The chain carries TRBV5-1 and TRBJ2-3; D not certain. The CDR3 contains 16 residues. Germline lookup yields CDR1 SGHRS and CDR2 YFSETQ. V lost 4 bases and J 4 bases, leaving 19 bases between the germline ends. CDR3 sequence: CASSGGVSAGADTQYF. The CDR3 bases are TGCGCCAGCAGCGGTGGAGTATCCGCTGGTGCAGATACGCAGTATTTT.

A few counts support this clonotype. The chain uses TRBV4-3 and TRBJ1-5; 7 bases are a match to TRBD1. The CDR3 is 16 residues long. Looked up from germline, CDR1 is LGHNA and CDR2 is YSLEER. J lost 10 bases, V lost 0 bases, and 12 bases had no gene match. CDR3 protein: CASSQDSGQGGLPQHF. CDR3 nucleotides: TGCGCCAGCAGCCAAGATTCGGGGCAGGGGGGCCTTCCCCAGCATTTT.

This chain uses TRBV7-9 with TRBJ2-3; D is undetermined. Per germline, CDR1 SEHNR and CDR2 FQNEAQ (reference sequence). CDR3 length: 15 amino acids. The V gene lost 10 bases and the J gene lost 1 base, with 18 bases spanning the gap. CDR3 sequence reads: CATSTPIWGTDTQYF. The CDR3 DNA follows: TGTGCCACCTCAACTCCGATATGGGGCACAGATACGCAGTATTTT.

The chain has TRBV6-1 and TRBJ2-1; D possibly corresponds to TRBD2 (6 bases). The CDR3 contains 15 residues. The V end lost 3 bases, the J end lost 0 bases, and 9 bases lay between the germline ends. Germline CDR1 MNHNS, CDR2 SASEGT. DNA of the CDR3: TGTGCCAGCAGTGAGGACGGGAGCTCCTACAATGAGCAGTTCTTC. The encoded protein is CASSEDGSSYNEQFF.

This clonotype has at least ten counts. The chain recombines TRBV7-2 with TRBJ2-1; a weak D match, TRBD2 (5 bases). CDR1 is SGHTA and CDR2 is FQGNSA in the germline V gene. The CDR3 consists of 15 residues. The ends were cut back, 1 base at V and 5 bases at J, with 12 bases in the middle. The CDR3, as DNA: TGTGCCAGCAGCTTAGGGTGGACTCCTAACAATGAGCAGTTCTTC. This translates into CASSLGWTPNNEQFF. The variable domain in full, with the rest retrieved from reference TRBV7-2 and TRBJ2-1, is GAGVSQSPSNKVTEKGKDVELRCDPISGHTALYWYRQSLGQGLEFLIYFQGNSAPDKSGLPSDRFSAERTGGSVSTLTIQRTQQEDSAVYLCASSLGWTPNNEQFFGPGTRLTVL.

This clonotype was observed a few times. The gene calls are TRBV24-1 and TRBJ1-5, with 10 nucleotides matching TRBD1. V lost 3 bases and J lost 4; bases outside the gene matches: 5. The CDR3 consists of 16 residues. Per germline, CDR1 KGHDR and CDR2 SFDVKD. The CDR3 bases are TGTGCCACCAGTGATACCGGGACAGGGGAGAATCAGCCCCAGCATTTT. It encodes CATSDTGTGENQPQHF.

This clonotype was observed many times. The chain joins TRBV30 to TRBJ1-1, with D unresolved. V was clipped by 2 bases and J by 0 bases, with 10 bases between them. Per germline, CDR1 GTSNPN and CDR2 SVGIG (reference sequence). The CDR3 is made up of 14 amino acids. The CDR3 reads CAWSIDTLNTEAFF. The DNA of the CDR3 is TGTGCCTGGAGTATCGACACCTTGAACACTGAAGCTTTCTTT.

This clonotype was detected many times. The J gene is TRBJ2-2, the V gene TRBV11-2, with D possibly being TRBD2 (6 bases). Deletions cut 7 bases from V and 0 bases from J, with 15 bases between. CDR1 is SGHAT and CDR2 is FQNNGV in the germline V gene. The CDR3 covers 16 residues. This chain's CDR3 is CASTLGLASNTGELFF. CDR3 bases: TGTGCCAGCACGCTCGGGCTAGCGTCGAACACCGGGGAGCTGTTTTTT.

This rearrangement joins TRBV21-1 to TRBJ2-1; the DNA was not used to check the table's D call, TRBD1. TRBV21-1 is a pseudogene. The CDR3 consists of 14 residues. The CDR3 coding sequence is TGTGCCAGCAGCTTAAGGGGCGGGGACGATGAGCAGTTCTTC. This encodes CASSLRGGDDEQFF.

The chain couples TRBV12-3 or TRBV12-4 to TRBJ1-4, with TRBD1 as a possible D gene (6 bases). The CDR3 is 14 residues long. V lost 6 bases and J lost 4, with 12 bases in between. This CDR3 is CASSLQGLNEKLFF. The CDR3, as DNA: TGTGCCAGCAGCCTCCAGGGGCTTAATGAAAAACTGTTTTTT.

This clonotype has a handful of counts. The chain combines TRBV7-6 with TRBJ2-3, with D unresolved. Germline loops: CDR1 SGHVS, CDR2 FNYEAQ. V was clipped by 7 bases and J by 4 bases, with 15 bases between them. The CDR3 has 14 residues. CDR3 sequence reads: CASTITAGADTQYF. CDR3 in DNA: TGTGCCAGCACCATCACGGCCGGCGCAGATACGCAGTATTTT.

This clonotype occurred a few times. The chain is built from TRBV21-1 and TRBJ2-2; the listed D gene, TRBD2, was not tested against the DNA. TRBV21-1 is tagged as a pseudogene. The CDR3 is made up of 16 amino acids. This CDR3 reads CASSGLPRGNTGELFF. DNA for the CDR3: TGTGCCAGCAGCGGCCTCCCACGAGGGAACACCGGGGAGCTGTTTTTT.

This clonotype appeared a few times. The rearrangement joins TRBV20-1 to TRBJ2-7; 8 bases match TRBD1. The CDR3 runs 13 residues. Germline CDR1 reads DFQATT; CDR2 reads SNEGSKA (reference sequence). After removal of 2 bases from V and 6 bases from J, the junction contained 6 bases not matched to a gene. The CDR3 DNA follows: TGCAGTGCTAGAAGACCCAGGGGGCTCGAGCAGTACTTC. It encodes CSARRPRGLEQYF.

The table lists this clonotype with a few counts. The rearrangement links TRBV7-9 to TRBJ2-1; D is tentatively TRBD1 or TRBD2 (5 bases each). The CDR3 is 16 amino acids. Trimming shortened V by 5 bases and J by 0 bases, and 14 bases separated the two germline ends. Germline V gives CDR1 SEHNR, CDR2 FQNEAQ (reference sequence). The CDR3 DNA reads as TGTGCCAGCAGCCCGCCGGGGACGCCCTCCTACAATGAGCAGTTCTTC. Protein sequence: CASSPPGTPSYNEQFF. Variable domain in full (rest from reference TRBV7-9 and TRBJ2-1): DTGVSQNPRHKITKRGQNVTFRCDPISEHNRLYWYRQTLGQGPEFLTYFQNEAQLEKSRLLSDRFSAERPKGSFSTLEIQRTEQGDSAMYLCASSPPGTPSYNEQFFGPGTRLTVL.

This clonotype occurred a few times. V and J are TRBV13 and TRBJ1-5; D might be TRBD1 (6 bases). CDR1 is PRHDT and CDR2 is FYEKMQ in the germline V gene (reference sequence). The germline V and J ends were trimmed by 5 bases and 6 bases, with 8 bases remaining between them. The CDR3 runs 12 residues. As DNA, the CDR3 is TGTGCCAGCAGCCAAGGGGGTCAGCCCCAGCATTTT. Protein product: CASSQGGQPQHF.

The chain combines TRBV9 with TRBJ2-3, with 8 bases aligning to TRBD1. The CDR3 is 16 amino acids. The trim removed 3 bases at V and 1 base at J, leaving 7 bases unmatched. Looked up from germline, CDR1 is SGDLS and CDR2 is YYNGEE. CDR3 region: CASSARGRGGTDTQYF. Here the CDR3 DNA reads TGTGCCAGCAGCGCCAGGGGGCGAGGCGGCACAGATACGCAGTATTTT.